Sequencing of this T cell receptor beta chain was carried out in a study of shared clonotypes between healthy human individuals. General study results and limits: Clonotype sharing among donors was thought likely to change with sequencing depth.

V lost 3 bases to trimming and J lost 3 bases, with 11 bases between them. CDR3 length equals 14 residues. Germline lookup yields CDR1 LNHNV and CDR2 YYDKDF (reference sequence). Note on this clone: Its antigen remains unidentified.

Assay: immunoSEQ multiplex PCR; the TCRdb copy retains only in-frame clones and omits some. The repertoire holds approximately 1,500,000 clones, with around 98% as singletons. This clonotype was obtained from a man under 40 in good health. Sequencing input: naive CD4+ T cells sorted from blood. Specified subset: CD45RA+ positively selected. The genes are TRBV15 and TRBJ1-2; D might be TRBD1 (6 bases). The CDR3 nucleotides read TGTGCCACCAGCAGCGGAGGACAGTACTATGGCTACACCTTC. It specifies CATSSGGQYYGYTF.